This is a list of T cell receptor beta chains from one sample in a study of T-cell reconstitution after alpha-beta-depleted transplantation in children. MiXCR, run by TCRdb on the PCR reads, gives a single entry per CDR3 protein. The top ten hold 4.5% of the sample, which has 150,000 to 250,000 distinct CDR3 sequences, 6.3% seen once. The source material was PBMCs, sampled before TCRalphabeta/CD19-depleted stem cell transplant. The receptors were gathered from a girl under three years old with combined immunodeficiency, due to receive a stem cell transplant. Each CDR3 is given with its conserved first and last residue.

V gene	J gene	CDR3 protein
TRBV6-2/TRBV6-3	TRBJ1-2	CASSLLDRGYGYTF
TRBV5-1	TRBJ2-7	CASGTLGPAESQQYF
TRBV3-1	TRBJ1-2	CASSQEPALYGYTF
TRBV20-1	TRBJ2-7	CSASGSNSYEQYF
TRBV27	TRBJ2-2	CASSLYQGFNTGELFF
TRBV7-6	TRBJ1-2	CASSLSREGVYGYTF
TRBV4-1	TRBJ2-1	CASSPTGTSGVNEQFF
TRBV5-1	TRBJ2-7	CASSWTGDEQYF
TRBV29-1	TRBJ1-3	CSVELTAPSGNTIYF
TRBV20-1	TRBJ2-7	CSARDPVDGTPPYEQYF
TRBV6-5	TRBJ2-7	CASSYRYRGPDEQYF
TRBV4-3	TRBJ2-3	CASSEALPDTQYF
TRBV5-1	TRBJ1-5	CASSFGGFNQPQHF
TRBV25-1	TRBJ2-6	CASSVIQGTGANVLTF
TRBV12-3/TRBV12-4	TRBJ1-5	CASSLRGDRFSNQPQHF
TRBV7-6	TRBJ2-5	CASSSEPLTSGGAEETQYF
TRBV12-5	TRBJ2-2	CASGLDRNTGELFF
TRBV7-9	TRBJ1-2	CASRPGSYGYTF
TRBV6-5	TRBJ1-1	CASSYSPGVTEAFF
TRBV5-1	TRBJ2-1	CASSLGASSYNEQFF
TRBV27	TRBJ1-2	CASSLSTGPNYGYTF
TRBV25-1	TRBJ1-2	CASSENQGWSNYGYTF
TRBV29-1	TRBJ2-7	CSVGGQDNYEQYF
TRBV12-5	TRBJ2-5	CASGTGLAGKETQYF
TRBV5-5	TRBJ2-1	CASSFKEGILDEQFF
TRBV4-1	TRBJ2-1	CASSRPGLADYNEQFF
TRBV12-3/TRBV12-4	TRBJ1-1	CASSLGQGGAFF
TRBV2	TRBJ2-5	CASSEANSQETQYF
TRBV28	TRBJ1-5	CASSPVAYSNQPQHF
TRBV4-1	TRBJ2-3	CASSHPGLADTQYF
TRBV10-3	TRBJ1-5	CAISEWHSNQPQHF
TRBV20-1	TRBJ2-1	CSEGVEGLFSEQFF
TRBV5-1	TRBJ1-2	CASSFAFDSGSFGYTF
TRBV7-3	TRBJ2-3	CASSLRHYTSGRLTDTQYF
TRBV12-3/TRBV12-4	TRBJ2-1	CASSPGQFYNEQFF
TRBV20-1	TRBJ2-7	CSARWLLYSYEQYF
TRBV14	TRBJ2-1	CASSLWTGGAGNEQFF
TRBV29-1	TRBJ2-7	CSVGTAGGWDEQYF
TRBV29-1	TRBJ1-1	CSVGMNTEAFF
TRBV29-1	TRBJ2-3	CSVGAAKGGPDTQYF
TRBV14	TRBJ2-3	CASSPGTSAMIWPDTQYF